The sample holds one count of the clone carrying this TCR beta chain. The target antigen is unknown. This entry is derived from a study of cytomegalovirus exposure and HLA in healthy donors. Regarding the study as a whole: The availability of immune exposure information extended only to CMV serostatus. In vitro work confirmed that three CMV-associated chains recognize CMV antigens. There were some public TCRs occurring in many donors, but most TCR sequences were rare.

The PCR employed 60 Vbeta primers together with 13 Jbeta primers. Some clones are missing from TCRdb's copy, which holds only in-frame ones; the method was immunoSEQ multiplex PCR. The profile covers fewer than 150,000 clones, with more than 60% appearing a single time and less than 3.5% taken by the ten largest. This CDR3 comprises 15 residues. The ends were cut back, 8 bases at V and 1 base at J, with 18 bases in the middle. Looked up from germline, CDR1 is GTSNPN and CDR2 is SVGIG (reference sequence). The chain couples TRBV30 to TRBJ2-1; possible D gene TRBD1, 6 bases. Sequencing was done on a sample of PBMCs. The TCR comes from a male donor in good health and CMV-seronegative. CDR3 in amino acids: CAGEGPQGSYNEQFF. The CDR3 DNA reads as TGTGCCGGCGAGGGACCGCAGGGGTCCTACAATGAGCAGTTCTTC.